These T cell receptor beta chains were read from a single sample in a study of cytomegalovirus exposure and HLA in healthy donors. Sequenced by immunoSEQ multiplex PCR; TCRdb stores in-frame clones only, minus some. The top ten hold 1.9% of the sample, which has fewer than 130,000 clones, roughly 90% seen once. What was sequenced was PBMCs. The receptors come from a woman in her late teens or twenties in good health and CMV-seronegative. Both conserved end residues are part of each CDR3. Each record gives: clone size, D gene, V gene, J gene, CDR3 protein, CDR3 DNA. The D gene is left open where the match is weak. Clone size is not always given. Where it is, it says once, few, many or a class for expanded clones.

-	-	TRBV2	TRBJ1-1	CASSVGRASTEAFF	TGTGCCAGCAGTGTAGGCAGGGCAAGCACTGAAGCTTTCTTT
-	TRBD1	TRBV27	TRBJ1-1	CASSSSRGRPEAFF	TGTGCCAGCAGCTCGTCCAGGGGGCGACCTGAAGCTTTCTTT
-	TRBD2	TRBV2	TRBJ2-1	CASRSSSGRAINEQFF	TGTGCCAGCAGGTCGTCGAGCGGGAGGGCCATCAATGAGCAGTTCTTC
-	TRBD1	TRBV27	TRBJ1-4	CASSAGQGTNEKLFF	TGTGCCAGCAGTGCCGGACAGGGTACTAATGAAAAACTGTTTTTT
-	-	TRBV7-3	TRBJ2-5	CASCAGSGETQYF	TGTGCCAGCTGCGCGGGGAGCGGAGAGACCCAGTACTTC
-	-	TRBV19	TRBJ2-5	CASSEQVGETQYF	TGTGCCAGTAGTGAACAGGTCGGAGAGACCCAGTACTTC
-	TRBD1	TRBV2	TRBJ2-7	CASIPRTGTLGEQYF	TGTGCCAGCATACCCCGGACAGGGACTTTAGGCGAGCAGTACTTC
few	TRBD1	TRBV10-3	TRBJ2-2	CAISFGTANTGELFF	TGTGCCATCAGTTTCGGGACAGCGAACACCGGGGAGCTGTTTTTT
-	-	TRBV27	TRBJ1-3	CASSLFAGAGNTIYF	TGTGCCAGCAGTTTATTTGCAGGGGCAGGAAACACCATATATTTT
-	-	TRBV7-2	TRBJ1-1	CASSLANTEGAFF	TGTGCCAGCAGCTTAGCGAACACGGAGGGGGCTTTCTTT
-	TRBD1	TRBV19	TRBJ2-7	CASSMGQYAEQYF	TGTGCCAGTAGCATGGGACAGTATGCCGAGCAGTACTTC
-	TRBD1	TRBV6-5	TRBJ2-7	CASRDRGYYEQYF	TGTGCCAGCCGGGACAGGGGGTACTACGAGCAGTACTTC
-	TRBD1	TRBV6-1	TRBJ1-5	CASSATGGGGQPQHF	TGTGCCAGCAGTGCCACAGGGGGCGGTGGACAGCCCCAGCATTTT
once	-	TRBV28	TRBJ2-5	CASSTTGKETQYF	TGTGCCAGCAGTACCACCGGGAAAGAGACCCAGTACTTC
-	-	TRBV7-2	TRBJ1-5	CASSIHGEGSNQPQHF	TGTGCCAGCAGCATCCACGGGGAGGGGAGCAATCAGCCCCAGCATTTT
-	-	TRBV15	TRBJ1-1	CATSGGATEAFF	TGTGCCACCAGCGGTGGGGCCACTGAAGCTTTCTTT
-	-	TRBV5-5	TRBJ2-7	CASSFVMSDYEQYF	TGTGCCAGCAGCTTTGTGATGAGCGACTACGAGCAGTACTTC
-	TRBD2	TRBV4-3	TRBJ2-1	CASSQRSGSYNEQFF	TGCGCCAGCAGCCAACGGAGCGGGAGTTACAATGAGCAGTTCTTC
-	-	TRBV9	TRBJ2-7	CASSEPSSYEQYF	TGTGCCAGCAGCGAACCGAGCTCCTACGAGCAGTACTTC
-	-	TRBV4-1	TRBJ1-5	CASSTRDISNQPQHF	TGCGCCAGCAGCACCCGGGACATTAGCAATCAGCCCCAGCATTTT
once	TRBD2	TRBV10-1	TRBJ2-4	CASSDGGSGGKNIQYF	TGCGCCAGCAGTGATGGCGGGAGTGGGGGCAAAAACATTCAGTACTTC
-	-	TRBV2	TRBJ2-5	CASSEGQVQETQYF	TGTGCCAGCAGTGAAGGACAGGTCCAAGAGACCCAGTACTTC
-	-	TRBV23-1	TRBJ1-5	CASTWVGGLSNQPQHF	TGCGCCAGCACCTGGGTTGGGGGCCTTAGCAATCAGCCCCAGCATTTT
-	TRBD2	TRBV5-1	TRBJ2-3	CASSEGLAGASTDTQYF	TGCGCCAGCAGCGAGGGACTAGCGGGGGCTAGCACAGATACGCAGTATTTT
few	-	TRBV30	TRBJ2-7	CACRREKYEQYF	TGTGCCTGCCGCCGGGAAAAATACGAGCAGTACTTC
-	-	TRBV5-1	TRBJ2-6	CASSLGSSGANVLTF	TGCGCCAGCAGCTTGGGGAGCTCTGGGGCCAACGTCCTGACTTTC
-	-	TRBV7-8	TRBJ1-5	CASSQDTFNQPQHF	TGTGCCAGCAGCCAGGACACTTTCAATCAGCCCCAGCATTTT
-	-	TRBV28	TRBJ1-4	CASSHGATNEKLFF	TGTGCCAGCAGTCACGGGGCAACTAATGAAAAACTGTTTTTT
-	-	TRBV5-1	TRBJ2-7	CASSDPLVVFSKHEQYF	TGCGCCAGCAGCGACCCCCTAGTGGTTTTCTCGAAACACGAGCAGTACTTC
-	TRBD2	TRBV9	TRBJ2-2	CASSVGTSGARELFF	TGTGCCAGCAGCGTAGGGACTAGCGGGGCCCGGGAGCTGTTTTTT
once	TRBD2	TRBV7-9	TRBJ2-1	CASSLGGLAAHQFF	TGTGCCAGCAGCTTAGGTGGGCTAGCGGCCCACCAGTTCTTC
-	TRBD1	TRBV28	TRBJ2-7	CATQGAGEQYF	TGTGCCACACAGGGGGCGGGCGAGCAGTACTTC